The present T cell receptor (beta chain) was sequenced within a study of shared clonotypes between healthy human individuals. Study-level points and caveats: For naive CD4 cells, 4% to 5% of clonotypes were shared across a few donors. The study sampled only blood, and tissue repertoires likely differ.

Comment on this clone: The antigen is unknown.

The germline CDR1 and CDR2 sequences are MNHEY and SVGAGI. CDR3 size: 14 residues. V shed 5 bases and J 6 bases; nucleotides not matched to a gene: 6. TCRdb keeps only in-frame clones here, not all; method: immunoSEQ multiplex PCR. This sample has over a million clones, with roughly 97% found just once. Sequences were obtained from naive CD4+ T cells sorted from blood. Subset given: CD45RA+ positively selected. The chain recombines TRBV6-5 with TRBJ2-4, with 8 bases identical to TRBD2. This sequence originates from a man between 25 and 39 years old in good health. CDR3 amino acids: CASSLAGLGNIQYF. CDR3 DNA: TGTGCCAGCAGTCTAGCGGGTCTAGGAAACATTCAGTACTTC.